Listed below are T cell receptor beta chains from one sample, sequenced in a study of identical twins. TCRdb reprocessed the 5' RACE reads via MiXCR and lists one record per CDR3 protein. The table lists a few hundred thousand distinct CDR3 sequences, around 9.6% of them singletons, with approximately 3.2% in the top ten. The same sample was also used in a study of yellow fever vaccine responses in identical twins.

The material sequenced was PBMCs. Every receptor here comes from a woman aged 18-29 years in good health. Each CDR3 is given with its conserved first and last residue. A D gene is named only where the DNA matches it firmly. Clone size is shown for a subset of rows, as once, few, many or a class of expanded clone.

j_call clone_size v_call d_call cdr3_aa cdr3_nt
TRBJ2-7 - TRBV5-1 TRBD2 CASSWGSGAYEQYF TGCGCCAGCAGCTGGGGGAGCGGGGCCTACGAGCAGTACTTC
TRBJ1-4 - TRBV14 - CASSQESLGYEKLFF TGTGCCAGCAGCCAAGAAAGTCTGGGGTACGAAAAACTGTTTTTT
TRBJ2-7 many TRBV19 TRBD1 CASRRDRGTYEQYF TGTGCCAGTAGAAGGGACAGGGGCACCTACGAGCAGTACTTC
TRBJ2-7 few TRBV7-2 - CASSLEDFTYEQYF TGTGCCAGCAGCTTAGAAGACTTTACCTACGAGCAGTACTTC
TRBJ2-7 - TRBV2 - CASSEVGRSPTYEQYF TGTGCCAGCAGTGAAGTCGGACGGTCCCCCACCTACGAGCAGTACTTC
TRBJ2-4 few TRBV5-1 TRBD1 CASSLVGQGVGIQYF TGCGCCAGCAGCTTGGTTGGCCAGGGGGTTGGCATTCAGTACTTC
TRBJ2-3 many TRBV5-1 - CASSPRAGTPGTDTQYF TGCGCCAGCAGCCCCCGGGCGGGAACCCCGGGGACAGATACGCAGTATTTT
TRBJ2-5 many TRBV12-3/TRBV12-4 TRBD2 CASSSGTSSWETQYF TGTGCCAGCAGCTCCGGGACTAGTTCATGGGAGACCCAGTACTTC
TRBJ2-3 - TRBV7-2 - CASSLGRSGTDTQYF TGTGCCAGCAGCTTAGGCCGGAGCGGCACAGATACGCAGTATTTT
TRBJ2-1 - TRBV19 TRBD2 CASSAPGTSGREREQFF TGTGCCAGTAGTGCGCCCGGGACTAGCGGGAGGGAACGGGAGCAGTTCTTC
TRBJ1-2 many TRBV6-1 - CASSMKVGENGYTF TGTGCCAGCAGTATGAAAGTAGGGGAAAATGGCTACACCTTC
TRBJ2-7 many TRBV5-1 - CASSRDGSYEQYF TGTGCCAGCAGCCGGGACGGATCCTACGAGCAGTACTTC
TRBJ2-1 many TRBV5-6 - CASSFGARLSYNEQFF TGTGCCAGCAGCTTCGGAGCTAGGCTCTCCTACAATGAGCAGTTCTTC
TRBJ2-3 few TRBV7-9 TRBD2 CASSLLAGKDTQYF TGTGCCAGCAGCTTGCTAGCGGGGAAGGATACGCAGTATTTT
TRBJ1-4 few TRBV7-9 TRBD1 CASSTYRGSGEKLFF TGTGCCAGCAGCACATACAGGGGGTCGGGTGAAAAACTGTTTTTT
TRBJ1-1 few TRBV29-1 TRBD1 CSVEGGTGEAMNTEAFF TGCAGCGTTGAAGGAGGGACAGGGGAGGCGATGAACACTGAAGCTTTCTTT
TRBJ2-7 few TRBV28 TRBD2 CASSSGGLHLKYEQYF TGTGCCAGCAGTTCGGGAGGGCTCCACCTTAAATACGAGCAGTACTTC
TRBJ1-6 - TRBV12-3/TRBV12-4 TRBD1 CASSPTGTGGYSPLHF TGTGCCAGCAGTCCAACTGGGACAGGGGGGTATTCACCCCTCCACTTT
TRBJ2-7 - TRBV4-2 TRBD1 CASSQHGTGARYEQYF TGTGCCAGCAGCCAGCACGGGACAGGGGCCCGCTACGAGCAGTACTTC
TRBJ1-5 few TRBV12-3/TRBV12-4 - CASSSMTGNQPQHF TGTGCCAGCAGTTCCATGACAGGCAATCAGCCCCAGCATTTT
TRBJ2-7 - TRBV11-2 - CASSRTDTYEQYF TGTGCCAGCAGCCGGACGGACACCTACGAGCAGTACTTC
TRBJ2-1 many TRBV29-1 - CSVEFQDYNEQFF TGCAGCGTTGAATTCCAGGACTACAATGAGCAGTTCTTC
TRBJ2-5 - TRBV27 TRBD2 CASSLFGTTQETQYF TGTGCCAGCAGTTTATTCGGGACTACCCAAGAGACCCAGTACTTC
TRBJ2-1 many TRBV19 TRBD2 CASSPASGIDEQFF TGTGCCAGTAGTCCCGCTAGCGGAATCGATGAGCAGTTCTTC
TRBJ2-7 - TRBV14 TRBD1 CASGPDRGFHEQYF TGTGCCAGTGGCCCGGACAGGGGGTTCCACGAGCAGTACTTC
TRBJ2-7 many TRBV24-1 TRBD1 CATSDGNRDRVYEQYF TGTGCCACCAGTGATGGCAACCGGGACAGGGTTTACGAGCAGTACTTC
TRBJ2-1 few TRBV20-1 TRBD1 CRSGTGSNDEQFF TGCAGAAGCGGGACAGGGAGCAACGATGAGCAGTTCTTC
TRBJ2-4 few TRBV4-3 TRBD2 CASSQDHPAGGENIQYF TGCGCCAGCAGCCAAGATCATCCAGCGGGAGGGGAAAACATTCAGTACTTC
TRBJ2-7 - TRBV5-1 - CASSLALSRGKTYEQYF TGCGCCAGCAGCTTGGCCCTATCCAGGGGAAAGACCTACGAGCAGTACTTC
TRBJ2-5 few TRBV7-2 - CASSNRGRQGPRETQYF TGTGCCAGCAGCAACCGAGGGCGGCAGGGACCGCGAGAGACCCAGTACTTC
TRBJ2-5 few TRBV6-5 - CASQGETQYF TGTGCCTCCCAGGGGGAGACCCAGTACTTC
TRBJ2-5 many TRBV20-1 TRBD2 CSALASLVRTSGGGETQYF TGCAGTGCTCTTGCCTCACTAGTTAGGACTAGCGGAGGGGGGGAGACCCAGTACTTC
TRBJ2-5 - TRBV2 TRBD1 CATPSTVDRGQETQYF TGTGCCACCCCTTCTACAGTCGACAGGGGTCAAGAGACCCAGTACTTC
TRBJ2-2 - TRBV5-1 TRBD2 CARSAILAGNTGELFF TGCGCCAGGAGCGCCATACTAGCGGGGAACACCGGGGAGCTGTTTTTT
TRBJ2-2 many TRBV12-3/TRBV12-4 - CASTYRRGTGELFF TGTGCCAGCACGTACCGTAGGGGGACCGGGGAGCTGTTTTTT
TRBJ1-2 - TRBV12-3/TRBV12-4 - CASSFGTLPYGYTF TGTGCCAGCAGTTTCGGGACCTTGCCGTATGGCTACACCTTC
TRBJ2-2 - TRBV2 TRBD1 CASCKRQGNYANTGELFF TGTGCCAGCTGCAAGAGACAGGGAAACTACGCGAACACCGGGGAGCTGTTTTTT
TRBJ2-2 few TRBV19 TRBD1 CASSIFGQGHTGELFF TGTGCCAGTAGTATTTTCGGACAGGGTCACACCGGGGAGCTGTTTTTT
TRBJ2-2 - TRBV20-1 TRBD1 CSAREPTPTGGGELFF TGCAGTGCTAGAGAACCAACCCCGACAGGGGGCGGGGAGCTGTTTTTT
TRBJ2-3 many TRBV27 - CASSLEAAGTQYF TGTGCCAGCAGTTTAGAGGCCGCCGGTACGCAGTATTTT
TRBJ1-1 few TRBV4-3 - CASSQRVRNTEAFF TGCGCCAGCAGCCAACGGGTGAGGAACACTGAAGCTTTCTTT
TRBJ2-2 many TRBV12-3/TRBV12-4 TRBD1 CASSDLQGGKITGELFF TGTGCCAGCAGTGACCTACAGGGGGGAAAAATCACCGGGGAGCTGTTTTTT
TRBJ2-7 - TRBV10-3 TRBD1 CAITPDRTGNYEQYF TGTGCCATCACCCCGGATCGGACAGGGAACTACGAGCAGTACTTC
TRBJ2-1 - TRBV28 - CASRELGYPRGEQFF TGTGCCAGCAGAGAACTAGGATATCCCCGAGGTGAGCAGTTCTTC
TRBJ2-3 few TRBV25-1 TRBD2 CASSVQGAGGDTQYF TGTGCCAGCAGTGTCCAGGGCGCGGGAGGAGATACGCAGTATTTT
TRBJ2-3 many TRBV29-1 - CSVVARGPTDTQYF TGCAGCGTTGTGGCAAGGGGCCCCACAGATACGCAGTATTTT
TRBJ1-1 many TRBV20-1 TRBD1 CSAIKTGTNTEAFF TGCAGTGCTATAAAGACAGGGACGAACACTGAAGCTTTCTTT